This note documents a single T cell receptor beta chain sequence. As yet, its antigen is unknown. CDR1 and CDR2 from the germline V gene are ENHRY and SYGVKD. The ends were cut back, 6 bases at V and 1 base at J, with 10 bases in the middle. The CDR3 is 15 residues long. For Graves' hyperthyroidism to be stable, ophthalmopathy could not progress within 18 months. Uncontrolled infections, other autoimmune diseases, pregnancy or lactation led to exclusion of patients. The PBMCs were sourced from fresh peripheral blood (approximately 10 ml). This record comes from a study of T cells in Graves' hyperthyroidism and ophthalmopathy. Amplification yielded TCR beta CDR3 regions, with RNA transcripts as the source. An initial round of RT-PCR targeting the TCR CDR3 relied on the HTBI primer set. TCRdb reprocessed the multiplex PCR reads via MiXCR and lists one record per CDR3 protein. This sample has hundreds of thousands of distinct CDR3 sequences; roughly a third occur once, and the top ten carry around 31%.

Study observations and caveats: Blood also carried most thyroid clonotypes expanded above 0.001.

Sequences were obtained from blood. This receptor was taken from a woman in her forties with Graves' hyperthyroidism. The gene calls are TRBV10-3 and TRBJ2-6; no clear D gene. CDR3 bases: TGTGCCATCAGAATGGGCGCATCTGGGGCCAACGTCCTGACTTTC. It is translated as CAIRMGASGANVLTF.